The 29 T cell receptor beta chains below were found in one sample sequenced in a study of shared clonotypes between healthy human individuals. Clones were sequenced by immunoSEQ multiplex PCR, and TCRdb holds only the in-frame ones, with some missing. The table records 200,000 to 250,000 clones, about 69% of them present only once. Sequenced input: memory CD4+ T cells sorted from blood. Noted subset: CD45RA-negative fraction. These receptors originate from a man aged 25-40 years in good health.

The rearrangement uses TRBV2 and TRBJ2-7, with D perhaps matching TRBD1 (7 bases). CDR1 is SNHLY, CDR2 FYNNEI, per germline. V was pared by 6 bases and J by 11 bases, with 17 bases between. The CDR3 is 12 amino acids. The CDR3: CASRETGRLEYF. The CDR3 nucleotides read TGTGCCAGCAGGGAGACAGGGAGGTTGGAGTACTTC.

The chain carries TRBV9 and TRBJ1-2, with 7 bases lining up with TRBD1. Germline trimming cut 4 bases from V and 4 bases from J; bases unmatched to any gene: 31. Germline V gene data show CDR1 as SGDLS and CDR2 as YYNGEE. The CDR3 has 22 residues. CDR3 region: CASSPRGTAAVLTRYKSYGYTF. The CDR3 DNA reads as TGTGCCAGCAGCCCCAGGGGGACAGCTGCAGTTCTAACTAGATACAAGAGCTATGGCTACACCTTC.

The chain combines TRBV10-1 with TRBJ2-1; 9 bases fit TRBD2. J gave up 3 bases and V 6 bases, and 12 bases lay outside the gene matches. The CDR3 has 17 amino acids. The germline V gene encodes CDR1 WNHNN and CDR2 SYGVQD (reference sequence). The CDR3 DNA reads as TGCGCCAGCAGGGACAATTTGGGTAGCGGGGGCTACAATGAGCAGTTCTTC. Its translation is CASRDNLGSGGYNEQFF.

On this clone: The sample contains more than one DNA sequence encoding this CDR3. The chain employs TRBV7-6 and TRBJ2-2; 7 bases fit TRBD2. Germline V gives CDR1 SGHVS, CDR2 FNYEAQ. V lost 1 base to trimming and J lost 2 bases; unmatched junction nucleotides: 4. This CDR3 has 16 amino acids. The CDR3 bases are TGTGCCAGCAGCTTAGGGCTAGCGGTAAACACCGGGGAGCTGTTTTTT. Its translation: CASSLGLAVNTGELFF.

This chain joins TRBV10-3 and TRBJ2-1, with TRBD2 matching 7 bases. With 2 bases clipped from V and 5 bases from J, the junction kept 12 bases outside the gene matches. The germline V gene encodes CDR1 ENHRY and CDR2 SYGVKD. The length of the CDR3 is 17 residues. The CDR3 protein is CAISEPYMSGNNNEQFF. As DNA, the CDR3 is TGTGCCATCAGTGAGCCGTATATGAGCGGGAATAACAATGAGCAGTTCTTC.

The J gene is TRBJ2-6, the V gene TRBV7-2; 8 bases match TRBD1. CDR3 length: 16 amino acids. Trimming at V came to 6 bases and at J to 4 bases, leaving 8 bases not matched to a gene. Germline lookup yields CDR1 SGHTA and CDR2 FQGNSA. The CDR3 is CASSSHRTGGANVLTF. DNA of the CDR3: TGTGCCAGCAGTTCCCACCGGACAGGGGGGGCCAACGTCCTGACTTTC.

The J gene is TRBJ1-3, the V gene TRBV5-1; D is uncertain. This CDR3 contains 15 residues. CDR1 is SGHRS, CDR2 YFSETQ, per germline. Trimming took off 1 base at V and 0 bases at J, with 8 bases between the two ends. This chain's CDR3 is CASSLRPDSGNTIYF. The CDR3 DNA reads TGCGCCAGCAGCTTGCGTCCAGACTCTGGAAACACCATATATTTT.

The chain recombines TRBV5-4 with TRBJ1-3, with no clear D. Trimming removed 4 bases at V and 0 bases at J, with 5 bases between. Per germline, CDR1 SGHNT and CDR2 YYREEE (reference sequence). The CDR3 covers 13 residues. In DNA, the CDR3 is TGTGCCAGCAGCACATTCTCTGGAAACACCATATATTTT. Its translation: CASSTFSGNTIYF.

The chain links TRBV18 to TRBJ2-7, with TRBD1 matching 8 bases. Germline trimming cut 4 bases from V and 6 bases from J; bases unmatched to any gene: 11. The CDR3 runs to 15 residues. Germline loops: CDR1 KGHSH, CDR2 LQKENI. The CDR3 coding sequence is TGTGCCAGCTCACTTGGGGACAGGTCTCTAGTCGAGCAGTACTTC. Its translation is CASSLGDRSLVEQYF.

The V and J genes are TRBV30 and TRBJ1-5, with D unresolved. Between the trimmed V and J ends, which lost 4 bases and 6 bases, there was a span of 16 bases. The CDR3 covers 14 residues. The germline V gene has CDR1 GTSNPN and CDR2 SVGIG (reference sequence). The CDR3: CAWNVGRVGQPQHF. The CDR3 bases are TGTGCCTGGAATGTAGGGAGGGTAGGTCAGCCCCAGCATTTT.

This clone was observed a handful of times. The chain carries TRBV2 and TRBJ2-2; 8 bases match TRBD2. CDR3 length: 15 amino acids. J gave up 6 bases and V 8 bases, and 11 bases lay outside the gene matches. In germline, CDR1 is SNHLY, CDR2 FYNNEI. Here the CDR3 DNA reads TGTGCCAGCCATAAGGAGCGGGGGATTGCCGGGGAGCTGTTTTTT. Translated, it gives CASHKERGIAGELFF. Combining the CDR3 with reference TRBV2 and TRBJ2-2 gives the whole variable domain EPEVTQTPSHQVTQMGQEVILRCVPISNHLYFYWYRQILGQKVEFLVSFYNNEISEKSEIFDDQFSVERPDGSNFTLKIRSTKLEDSAMYFCASHKERGIAGELFFGEGSRLTVL.

This sequence joins TRBV6-1 and TRBJ1-2; D perhaps matches TRBD1 (5 bases). Germline CDR1 and CDR2: MNHNS and SASEGT. This CDR3 spans 15 amino acids. Between the trimmed V and J ends, which lost 0 bases and 4 bases, there was a span of 12 bases. CDR3 nucleotide sequence: TGTGCCAGCAGTGAAGCGCCAGGGCTCCTCTATGGCTACACCTTC. It codes for CASSEAPGLLYGYTF.

This clone was found once. This sequence joins TRBV7-2 and TRBJ2-7; D unresolved. Germline CDR1 reads SGHTA; CDR2 reads FQGNSA. V lost 2 bases and J lost 0, with 11 bases in between. CDR3 length: 15 residues. The CDR3 region is CASSLYGSHSYEQYF. CDR3 nucleotide sequence: TGTGCCAGCAGCTTATATGGCAGCCACTCCTACGAGCAGTACTTC.

The chain couples TRBV6-1 to TRBJ1-1; D ambiguous. The ends were cut back, 5 bases at V and 4 bases at J, with 17 bases in the middle. Germline CDR1 is MNHNS and CDR2 is SASEGT. This CDR3 spans 15 amino acids. CDR3 amino acids: CASSPLTTAGTEAFF. The DNA of the CDR3 is TGTGCCAGCAGTCCCCTAACGACGGCAGGCACTGAAGCTTTCTTT.

This sequence joins TRBV20-1 and TRBJ2-5; D is undetermined. This CDR3 has 10 residues. Germline-derived CDR1 and CDR2 are DFQATT and SNEGSKA (reference sequence). CDR3 bases: TGCGGAGCCCGTGTAGAGACCCAGTACTTC. This sequence encodes CGARVETQYF.

This clone was counted a few times. The chain links TRBV19 to TRBJ1-1, with D unresolved. V gave up 3 bases and J gave up 0 bases, with 14 bases separating them. Germline CDR1 and CDR2: LNHDA and SQIVND (reference sequence). The CDR3 is 16 amino acids. The CDR3 sequence: CASSISLGNMNTEAFF. Written as DNA, the CDR3 is TGTGCCAGTAGTATTTCTCTGGGCAACATGAACACTGAAGCTTTCTTT.

The chain has TRBV18 and TRBJ2-3; 13 bases match TRBD2. Germline V lookup: CDR1 KGHSH, CDR2 LQKENI. The CDR3 runs to 16 residues. Trimming cost V 5 bases and J 2 bases; bases outside gene matches: 4. CDR3 sequence: CASSGGLAGVTDTQYF. The CDR3 bases are TGTGCCAGCTCAGGAGGACTAGCGGGGGTCACAGATACGCAGTATTTT.

The genes are TRBV10-1 and TRBJ2-1; TRBD2 might be the D (6 bases). Trimming removed 0 bases at V and 5 bases at J, with 11 bases between. The CDR3 totals 15 residues. Germline V gene lookup returns CDR1 WNHNN and CDR2 SYGVQD (reference sequence). CDR3 sequence (DNA): TGCGCCAGCAGTGAGTCCGGGGGTCTCCACAATGAGCAGTTCTTC. It encodes CASSESGGLHNEQFF.

The rearrangement links TRBV5-6 to TRBJ2-1, with TRBD2 as a possible D gene (5 bases). Germline CDR1 is SGHDT and CDR2 is YYEEEE. The CDR3 consists of 15 residues. V was cut by 0 bases and J by 4 bases, with 11 bases left in between. CDR3 loop: CASSLESAGYNEQFF. Here the CDR3 DNA reads TGTGCCAGCAGCTTGGAGAGCGCGGGTTACAATGAGCAGTTCTTC. Filled out from reference TRBV5-6 and TRBJ2-1, the complete variable domain reads DAGVTQSPTHLIKTRGQQVTLRCSPKSGHDTVSWYQQALGQGPQFIFQYYEEEERQRGNFPDRFSGHQFPNYSSELNVNALLLGDSALYLCASSLESAGYNEQFFGPGTRLTVL.

A single count supports this clone. The chain employs TRBV28 and TRBJ2-7; tentatively, D is TRBD2 (7 bases). Germline V lookup: CDR1 MDHEN, CDR2 SYDVKM. This CDR3 spans 14 amino acids. The ends were cut back, 7 bases at V and 2 bases at J, with 15 bases in the middle. The CDR3 region is CASTGGQTPYEQYF. In DNA, the CDR3 is TGTGCCAGCACCGGGGGGCAGACCCCCTACGAGCAGTACTTC.

This clone was seen a few times. The rearrangement links TRBV2 to TRBJ2-5; the D is unclear. Germline assignment: CDR1 SNHLY and CDR2 FYNNEI. V was cut by 7 bases and J by 2 bases, with 11 bases left in between. The CDR3 runs 13 residues. CDR3 nucleotide sequence: TGTGCCAGCAATCCGGGTCGTCAAGAGACCCAGTACTTC. Translation: CASNPGRQETQYF.

The genes are TRBV18 and TRBJ2-7; D not resolved. V was clipped by 3 bases and J by 6 bases, with 15 bases between them. From germline, CDR1 is KGHSH and CDR2 LQKENI. CDR3 length: 14 residues. The CDR3 reads CASSPPAPALEQYF. As DNA, the CDR3 is TGTGCCAGCTCACCTCCCGCGCCGGCCCTCGAGCAGTACTTC.

The sample holds a few counts of this clone. The chain joins TRBV10-3 to TRBJ2-1; tentatively, D is TRBD1 or TRBD2 (5 bases each). Germline CDR1 reads ENHRY; CDR2 reads SYGVKD. There are 12 residues in the CDR3. V was cut by 3 bases and J by 12 bases, with 12 bases left in between. CDR3 residues: CAISEPGRGQFF. CDR3 nucleotide sequence: TGTGCCATCAGTGAACCGGGGCGCGGGCAGTTCTTC.

As for this clone: This specimen includes other DNA sequences encoding the same CDR3. The rearrangement joins TRBV10-2 to TRBJ2-3, with 8 bases identical to TRBD2. The germline CDR1 and CDR2 sequences are WSHSY and SAAADI. This CDR3 has 13 residues. The junction had 3 bases not matched to a gene; V was cut back by 5 bases and J by 5 bases. CDR3 loop: CASSPGGGDTQYF. The CDR3, as DNA: TGCGCCAGCAGTCCGGGGGGGGGAGATACGCAGTATTTT.

The rearrangement joins TRBV19 to TRBJ2-7; TRBD2 is a possible D gene (5 bases). Germline values: CDR1 LNHDA, CDR2 SQIVND (reference sequence). This CDR3 contains 15 residues. Trimming cost V 3 bases and J 6 bases, with 18 bases left between them. CDR3 in DNA: TGTGCCAGTAGTATTTCATCAATGGGAGTAGGCGAGCAGTACTTC. Encoded protein: CASSISSMGVGEQYF.

This clone was counted ten times or more. The V and J genes are TRBV4-1 and TRBJ1-3, with D unresolved. V was trimmed by 0 bases and J by 0 bases, leaving 6 bases between them. The CDR3 has 15 amino acids. Germline V CDR1 and CDR2: MGHRA, YSYEKL. CDR3 sequence: CASSQDLSSGNTIYF. The CDR3 DNA reads TGCGCCAGCAGCCAAGATCTCAGCTCTGGAAACACCATATATTTT.

As regards this clone: Within the sample, other DNA sequences also encode this same CDR3. The rearrangement joins TRBV7-9 to TRBJ2-3, with D unclear. Germline V lookup: CDR1 SEHNR, CDR2 FQNEAQ (reference sequence). The CDR3 spans 13 residues. Trimming pared 1 base from V and 1 base from J, leaving 3 bases between. Here the CDR3 reads CASSLGGTDTQYF. CDR3 nucleotides: TGTGCCAGCAGCTTAGGGGGCACAGATACGCAGTATTTT.

This rearrangement joins TRBV28 to TRBJ2-1; 9 nucleotides line up with TRBD1. Germline V gives CDR1 MDHEN, CDR2 SYDVKM. The trim removed 6 bases at V and 4 bases at J, leaving 7 bases unmatched. This CDR3 contains 15 residues. Here the CDR3 reads CASRPLGQGYNEQFF. As DNA, the CDR3 is TGTGCCAGCAGACCTCTGGGACAGGGATACAATGAGCAGTTCTTC.

J is TRBJ2-7 and V is TRBV28, with D possibly being TRBD2 (5 bases). Trimming took 5 bases from V and 2 from J, leaving 16 bases between them. Germline V gene data show CDR1 as MDHEN and CDR2 as SYDVKM. This CDR3 is 15 amino acids long. This chain's CDR3 is CASSQNLAYAYEQYF. In DNA, the CDR3 is TGTGCCAGCAGTCAAAACCTAGCATACGCCTACGAGCAGTACTTC.